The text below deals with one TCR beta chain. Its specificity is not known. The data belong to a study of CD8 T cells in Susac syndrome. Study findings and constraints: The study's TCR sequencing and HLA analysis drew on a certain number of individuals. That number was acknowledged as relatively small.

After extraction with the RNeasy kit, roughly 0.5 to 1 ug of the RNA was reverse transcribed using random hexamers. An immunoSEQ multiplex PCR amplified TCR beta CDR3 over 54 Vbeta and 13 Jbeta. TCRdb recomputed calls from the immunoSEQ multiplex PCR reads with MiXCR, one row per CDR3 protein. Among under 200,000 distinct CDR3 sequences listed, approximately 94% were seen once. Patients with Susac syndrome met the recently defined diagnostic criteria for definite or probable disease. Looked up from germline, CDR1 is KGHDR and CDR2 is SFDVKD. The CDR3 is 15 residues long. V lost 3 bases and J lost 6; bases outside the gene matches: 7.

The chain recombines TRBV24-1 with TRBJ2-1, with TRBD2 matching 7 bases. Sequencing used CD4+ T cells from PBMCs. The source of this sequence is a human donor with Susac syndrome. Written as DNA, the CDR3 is TGTGCCACCAGTGATCCGGGGACTATCAGCAATGAGCAGTTCTTC. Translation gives CATSDPGTISNEQFF.